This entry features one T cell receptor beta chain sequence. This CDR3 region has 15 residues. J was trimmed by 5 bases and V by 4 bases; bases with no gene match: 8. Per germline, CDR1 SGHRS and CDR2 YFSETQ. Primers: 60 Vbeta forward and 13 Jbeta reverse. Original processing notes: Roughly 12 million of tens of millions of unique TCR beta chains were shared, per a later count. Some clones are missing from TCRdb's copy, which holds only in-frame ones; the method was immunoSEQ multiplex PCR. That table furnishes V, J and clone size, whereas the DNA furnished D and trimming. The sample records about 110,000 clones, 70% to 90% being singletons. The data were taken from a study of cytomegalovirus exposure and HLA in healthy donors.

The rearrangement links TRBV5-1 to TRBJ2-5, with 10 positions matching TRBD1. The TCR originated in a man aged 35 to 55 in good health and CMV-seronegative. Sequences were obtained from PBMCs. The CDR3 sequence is CASSPGQGGTETQYF. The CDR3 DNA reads TGCGCCAGCAGCCCCGGACAGGGGGGCACGGAGACCCAGTACTTC. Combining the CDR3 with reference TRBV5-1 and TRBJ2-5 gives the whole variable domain KAGVTQTPRYLIKTRGQQVTLSCSPISGHRSVSWYQQTPGQGLQFLFEYFSETQRNKGNFPGRFSGRQFSNSRSEMNVSTLELGDSALYLCASSPGQGGTETQYFGPGTRLLVL.